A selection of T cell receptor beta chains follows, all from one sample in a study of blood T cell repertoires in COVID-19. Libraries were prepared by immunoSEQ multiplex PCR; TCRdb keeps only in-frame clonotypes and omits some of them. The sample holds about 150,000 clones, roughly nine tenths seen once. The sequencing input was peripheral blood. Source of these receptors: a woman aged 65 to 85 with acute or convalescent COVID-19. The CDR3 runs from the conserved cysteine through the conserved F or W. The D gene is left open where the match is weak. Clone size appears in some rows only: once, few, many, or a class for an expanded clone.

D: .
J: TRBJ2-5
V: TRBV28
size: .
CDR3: CASSPGRTTLQETQYF
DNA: TGTGCCAGCAGCCCGGGGCGGACTACTCTTCAAGAGACCCAGTACTTC

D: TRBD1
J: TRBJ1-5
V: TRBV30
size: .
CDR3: CAWRTGMQPQHF
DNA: TGTGCCTGGAGGACAGGGATGCAGCCCCAGCATTTT

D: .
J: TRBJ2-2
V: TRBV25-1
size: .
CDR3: CASSVTEGGELFF
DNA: TGTGCCAGCAGTGTGACAGAAGGCGGGGAGCTGTTTTTT

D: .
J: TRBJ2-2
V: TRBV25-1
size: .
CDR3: CASSALLGTGELFF
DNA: TGTGCCAGCAGTGCGTTACTAGGGACCGGGGAGCTGTTTTTT

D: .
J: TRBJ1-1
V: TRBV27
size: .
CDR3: CASSPHRERTAFF
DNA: TGTGCCAGCAGTCCCCACAGGGAAAGGACGGCTTTCTTT

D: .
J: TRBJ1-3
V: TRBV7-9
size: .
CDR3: CASSWTALSSGNTIYF
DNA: TGTGCCAGCAGCTGGACAGCGCTGAGCTCTGGAAACACCATATATTTT

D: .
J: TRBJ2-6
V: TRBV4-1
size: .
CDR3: CASTNGSSGANVLTF
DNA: TGCGCCAGCACCAACGGGAGTTCTGGGGCCAACGTCCTGACTTTC

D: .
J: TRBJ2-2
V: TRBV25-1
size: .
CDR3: CASRTEGGGELFF
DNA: TGTGCCAGCAGGACCGAGGGAGGCGGGGAGCTGTTTTTT

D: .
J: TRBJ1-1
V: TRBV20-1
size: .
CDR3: CSNPTATEAFF
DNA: TGCAGTAACCCAACTGCGACTGAAGCTTTCTTT

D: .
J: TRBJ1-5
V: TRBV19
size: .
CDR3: CASSISGGNQPQHF
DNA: TGTGCCAGTAGTATCTCAGGGGGCAATCAGCCCCAGCATTTT

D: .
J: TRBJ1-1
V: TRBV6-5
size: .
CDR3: CASRIMGATEAFF
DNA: TGTGCCAGCAGGATTATGGGGGCGACTGAAGCTTTCTTT

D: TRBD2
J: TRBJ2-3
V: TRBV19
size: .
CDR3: CASSPGTLGGDTQYF
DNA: TGTGCCAGTAGTCCCGGGACTCTGGGGGGGGATACGCAGTATTTT

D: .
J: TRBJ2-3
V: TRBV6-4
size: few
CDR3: CASSDGEGESGTQYF
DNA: TGTGCCAGCAGTGACGGCGAAGGGGAAAGTGGTACGCAGTATTTT

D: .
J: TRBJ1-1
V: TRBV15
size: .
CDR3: CATSRDFGGQAFF
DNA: TGTGCCACCAGCAGAGATTTTGGGGGCCAAGCTTTCTTT

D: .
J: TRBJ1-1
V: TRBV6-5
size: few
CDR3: CASIGHRAVNTEAFF
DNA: TGTGCCAGCATCGGACACAGGGCCGTGAACACTGAAGCTTTCTTT

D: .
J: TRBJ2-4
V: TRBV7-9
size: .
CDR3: CASSPQLAKNIQYF
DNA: TGTGCCAGCAGTCCCCAGTTAGCCAAAAACATTCAGTACTTC